A single sample gave rise to the 22 T cell receptor beta chains below, sequenced in a study of identical twins (dated by TCRdb to about 2016). The method was 5' RACE. The sequencer listed for this sample is Illumina HiSeq 2000. TCRdb reran the public reads through fastp at Q25 and MiXCR, keeping productive beta chains. Merged by CDR3 protein, the rows form single entries marked with the most common genes and DNA. This sample lists approximately 590,000 distinct CDR3 sequences; more than 9% were detected once. The ten biggest clones cover 2.5% to 3.5% of the sample. These data also formed part of another study, on yellow fever vaccine responses in identical twins.

The sequenced material came from PBMCs. The receptor source for this set is a woman younger than 35 in good health.

This clonotype was picked up many times. V is TRBV5-1 and J is TRBJ2-3; D is uncertain. With 1 base removed from V and 1 base from J, the gap between germline ends came to 4 bases. This CDR3 has 13 residues. From germline, CDR1 is SGHRS and CDR2 YFSETQ. Written as DNA, the CDR3 is TGCGCCAGCAGCTTGATTGGCACAGATACGCAGTATTTT. It yields the protein CASSLIGTDTQYF. The full variable domain, rest sourced from reference TRBV5-1 and TRBJ2-3, is KAGVTQTPRYLIKTRGQQVTLSCSPISGHRSVSWYQQTPGQGLQFLFEYFSETQRNKGNFPGRFSGRQFSNSRSEMNVSTLELGDSALYLCASSLIGTDTQYFGPGTRLTVL.

The J gene is TRBJ2-4, the V gene TRBV15; unclear D gene. Germline CDR1 is LNHNV and CDR2 is YYDKDF (reference sequence). V was clipped by 1 base and J by 5 bases, with 6 bases between them. The CDR3 is made up of 13 amino acids. The CDR3 coding sequence is TGTGCCACCAGCAGAGCGCCTGAAAACATTCAGTACTTC. This gives the protein CATSRAPENIQYF.

This chain joins TRBV11-1 and TRBJ2-7, with D maybe TRBD2 (6 bases). Trimming stripped 5 bases from V and 2 bases from J, with 10 bases between. The CDR3 covers 13 residues. Germline V gene sequence: CDR1 SGHAT, CDR2 FQDESV (reference sequence). The CDR3 reads CASSQGLTYEQYF. CDR3 nucleotides: TGTGCCAGCAGCCAAGGACTAACCTACGAGCAGTACTTC.

This clonotype was recorded many times. The chain recombines TRBV28 with TRBJ2-7; weak D call: TRBD1 (6 bases). CDR1 is MDHEN and CDR2 is SYDVKM in the germline V gene. Trimming stripped 0 bases from V and 5 bases from J, with 11 bases between. The length of the CDR3 is 14 residues. The CDR3 DNA reads TGTGCCAGCAGTTTATGGTCCAGGGACAACGAGCAGTACTTC. Protein product: CASSLWSRDNEQYF.

This clonotype was seen ten or more times. This chain joins TRBV4-2 and TRBJ2-3; 10 positions match TRBD2. CDR1 LGHNA and CDR2 YNFKEQ come from the germline V gene. This CDR3 comprises 15 residues. The V and J ends lost 2 bases and 2 bases, in that order; junction bases with no gene match: 1. This CDR3 reads CASSQLAGDTDTQYF. CDR3 bases: TGTGCCAGCAGCCAACTAGCGGGGGACACAGATACGCAGTATTTT.

This rearrangement joins TRBV6-2 or TRBV6-3 to TRBJ2-5; TRBD1 matches 7 bases. The CDR3 spans 15 residues. The V segment lost 6 bases and the J segment 5 bases; nucleotides outside the gene matches: 12. Looked up from germline, CDR1 is MNHEY and CDR2 is SVGEGT. CDR3 in DNA: TGTGCCAGCAGCAATTTGGGACAGCCGTGGGAGACCCAGTACTTC. As protein: CASSNLGQPWETQYF.

J is TRBJ2-7 and V is TRBV7-2; TRBD1 aligns across 7 bases. The CDR3 spans 15 residues. Losses at the gene ends were 5 bases for V and 2 bases for J; bases not matched to a gene: 9. Germline V gene sequence: CDR1 SGHTA, CDR2 FQGNSA. The CDR3 bases are TGTGCCAGCAGCCCTACGGGACAGAATCCCTACGAGCAGTACTTC. Its translation is CASSPTGQNPYEQYF.

This clonotype came up a few times. V usage is TRBV6-5 and J usage is TRBJ2-3, with D tentatively TRBD2 (7 bases). V lost 0 bases and J lost 6, with 16 bases in between. The length of the CDR3 is 16 residues. The germline V gene encodes CDR1 MNHEY and CDR2 SVGAGI. The CDR3 protein is CASSYSLGGGQDTQYF. Written as DNA, the CDR3 is TGTGCCAGCAGTTACTCCTTGGGGGGGGGCCAGGATACGCAGTATTTT.

For the CDR3, the DNA is TGCAGTGCTACCCTGGCGGGGGGGCGGAATGAGCAGTTCTTC. This gives the protein CSATLAGGRNEQFF. This chain joins TRBV20-1 and TRBJ2-1, with TRBD2 matching 9 bases. This CDR3 is built from 14 residues. Losses at the gene ends were 4 bases for V and 7 bases for J; bases not matched to a gene: 8. Germline CDR1 DFQATT, CDR2 SNEGSKA (reference sequence).

V is TRBV6-5 and J is TRBJ2-2, with 9 bases identical to TRBD1. Germline V CDR1 and CDR2: MNHEY, SVGAGI. The CDR3 has 17 residues. V shed 3 bases and J 4 bases; nucleotides not matched to a gene: 9. The CDR3 protein is CASSYKSQGAGTGELFF. The CDR3 DNA reads TGTGCCAGCAGTTATAAATCACAGGGGGCTGGCACCGGGGAGCTGTTTTTT.

The rearrangement uses TRBV23-1 and TRBJ2-1, with D hard to call. TRBV23-1 is classed as an ORF, of uncertain function. CDR3 size: 17 residues. V lost 4 bases and J 2 bases, leaving 18 bases between the germline ends. The CDR3 region has the DNA TGCGCCAGCAGTCCCACTTGGAGTCGGGTGGCCTACAATGAGCAGTTCTTC. Protein product: CASSPTWSRVAYNEQFF.

This chain links TRBV20-1 with TRBJ2-6; unclear D gene. Trimming cost V 0 bases and J 4 bases, with 16 bases left between them. CDR1 and CDR2 from the germline V gene are DFQATT and SNEGSKA (reference sequence). The CDR3 sequence is 17 residues long. Here the CDR3 reads CSARDMQNRRGANVLTF. The CDR3 nucleotides are TGCAGTGCTAGAGATATGCAGAACCGGAGAGGGGCCAACGTCCTGACTTTC.

The chain couples TRBV7-9 to TRBJ2-5; 9 bases align to TRBD2. V shed 5 bases and J 2 bases; nucleotides not matched to a gene: 6. Germline loops: CDR1 SEHNR, CDR2 FQNEAQ (reference sequence). The CDR3 consists of 15 residues. The CDR3 sequence is CASSPRLAAQETQYF. CDR3 coding DNA: TGTGCCAGCAGCCCCCGACTAGCGGCACAAGAGACCCAGTACTTC.

This clonotype was picked up many times. This rearrangement joins TRBV12-3 or TRBV12-4 to TRBJ2-1; the D gene is possibly TRBD1 (5 bases). Trimming cost V 1 base and J 10 bases, with 5 bases left between them. The CDR3 has 11 residues. CDR3 sequence (DNA): TGTGCCAGCAGTTTAGAGGGGGAGCAGTTCTTC. Its translation is CASSLEGEQFF.

This clonotype was recorded at least ten times. J is TRBJ1-5 and V is TRBV11-2; D perhaps matches TRBD1 (5 bases). CDR1 is SGHAT and CDR2 is FQNNGV in the germline V gene. The CDR3 has 14 amino acids. V gave up 6 bases and J gave up 4 bases, with 13 bases separating them. The CDR3 DNA sequence: TGTGCCAGCAGTTTCCAGGGTAGAAATCAGCCCCAGCATTTT. This translates into CASSFQGRNQPQHF.

The chain combines TRBV10-3 with TRBJ2-7; the D gene could be TRBD1 or TRBD2 (5 bases each). Trimming cost V 6 bases and J 0 bases, with 9 bases left between them. CDR1 is ENHRY, CDR2 SYGVKD, per germline. The CDR3 length is 13 residues. As DNA, the CDR3 is TGTGCCATCAGGATGGGGGTCTCCTACGAGCAGTACTTC. It translates to CAIRMGVSYEQYF.

This chain connects TRBV5-6 to TRBJ2-5; 7 bases align to TRBD2. The CDR3 loop spans 16 amino acids. V lost 0 bases to trimming and J lost 5 bases; unmatched junction nucleotides: 10. CDR1 and CDR2 from the germline V gene are SGHDT and YYEEEE. This CDR3 reads CASSLASGGWSETQYF. CDR3 bases: TGTGCCAGCAGCTTGGCCTCGGGAGGATGGTCGGAGACCCAGTACTTC. The full variable domain, rest sourced from reference TRBV5-6 and TRBJ2-5, is DAGVTQSPTHLIKTRGQQVTLRCSPKSGHDTVSWYQQALGQGPQFIFQYYEEEERQRGNFPDRFSGHQFPNYSSELNVNALLLGDSALYLCASSLASGGWSETQYFGPGTRLLVL.

In its sample, this clonotype was seen a few times. The chain links TRBV12-3 or TRBV12-4 to TRBJ2-6, with D perhaps matching TRBD1 (6 bases). V was pared by 5 bases and J by 0 bases, with 14 bases between. This CDR3 has 17 residues. Written as DNA, the CDR3 is TGTGCCAGCAGTACCGGACAGAGATACTCTGGGGCCAACGTCCTGACTTTC. The encoded protein is CASSTGQRYSGANVLTF.

This clonotype was counted at least ten times. The chain recombines TRBV2 with TRBJ2-7, with a weak D call TRBD1 (6 bases). V gave up 6 bases and J gave up 6 bases, with 18 bases separating them. The length of the CDR3 is 14 residues. Germline V lookup: CDR1 SNHLY, CDR2 FYNNEI. This CDR3 reads CASSQAGTRVEQYF. The CDR3 DNA follows: TGTGCCAGCAGCCAAGCCGGGACAAGAGTCGAGCAGTACTTC.

This clonotype was detected many times. This chain connects TRBV20-1 to TRBJ2-1; 10 positions match TRBD2. The CDR3 length is 14 residues. Germline trimming cut 6 bases from V and 7 bases from J; bases unmatched to any gene: 9. Germline loops: CDR1 DFQATT, CDR2 SNEGSKA (reference sequence). For the CDR3, the DNA is TGCAGTGCCCTAACTAGCGGGGCTAAAAATGAGCAGTTCTTC. Amino acids: CSALTSGAKNEQFF.

In this sample, this clonotype turned up many times. The chain employs TRBV9 and TRBJ2-3; 8 bases are shared with TRBD2. Germline V gene sequence: CDR1 SGDLS, CDR2 YYNGEE. J gave up 0 bases and V 3 bases, and 12 bases lay outside the gene matches. CDR3 length equals 18 residues. For the CDR3, the DNA is TGTGCCAGCAGCGCTCCCACTATAGCGGGGCCTAGCACAGATACGCAGTATTTT. It translates to CASSAPTIAGPSTDTQYF.

This clonotype was detected only a few times. The rearrangement links TRBV14 to TRBJ2-1, with 10 bases that match TRBD2. CDR3 length: 17 residues. Trimming removed 3 bases from V and 9 bases from J; junction bases left unmatched: 14. Germline V lookup: CDR1 SGHDN, CDR2 FVKESK. The CDR3 DNA reads TGTGCCAGCAGCCAGGGGGTCCTAGCGGGAGTTACCCCTGAGCAGTTCTTC. Encoded protein: CASSQGVLAGVTPEQFF.